This T cell receptor beta chain was found in a study of Ad26.COV2.S vaccination and SARS-CoV-2 variants. About the study: The Ad26.COV2.S arm of the COV1001 trial was where the donor was placed. General observations from the study: Estimates derived from TCR breadth and depth analyses may have underestimated total T cell responses. Vaccine and placebo recipients had comparable breadth of non-spike TCRs.

Treatment given: 15 to 20 received Ad26.COV2.S at low or high dose, single or two shots; several received placebo; per-sample allocation not given. The study sampled participants on day 63 after the first vaccine or placebo injection. The administered vaccine (an Ad26 vector) expressed Wuhan-strain SARS-CoV-2 spike. A remark on this clone: As yet, its antigen is unknown.

The CDR3 is 15 amino acids. Per the germline V gene, CDR1 is SQVTM and CDR2 is ANQGSEA. Trimming at V came to 4 bases and at J to 0 bases, leaving 6 bases not matched to a gene. This table comes from immunoSEQ multiplex PCR, and its TCRdb copy is limited to in-frame clones, with some not included. The sample consists of about 460,000 clones, roughly nine tenths of them appearing once. The chain has TRBV29-1 and TRBJ1-5, with 7 bases aligning to TRBD1. The TCR comes from a person between 18 and 59 years old who received the Ad26.COV2.S COVID-19 vaccine or a placebo. Sample: peripheral blood, taken in a trial of Ad26.COV2.S vaccine versus placebo. In nucleotides, the CDR3 is TGCAGCGTTGTTGCCCAGGGGGATAGCAATCAGCCCCAGCATTTT. It is translated as CSVVAQGDSNQPQHF.